The 25 T cell receptor beta chains in this list originate from one sample, sequenced in a study of graft-versus-host responses after intestinal transplantation. No antigen has been assigned to these receptors. The assay was immunoSEQ multiplex PCR, and TCRdb's table has in-frame clones only and misses some. The sample consists of some 86,000 clones, 88% of them appearing once. This sample comprised unstimulated CD4+ T cells sorted from spleen or lymph node cells, obtained before transplant. All receptors derive from a human donor who was the organ donor for an intestinal transplant.

The rearrangement joins TRBV28 to TRBJ2-2; D gene ambiguous. V was cut by 5 bases and J by 2 bases, with 12 bases left in between. CDR1 is MDHEN, CDR2 SYDVKM, per germline. The CDR3 length is 15 residues. CDR3 loop: CASSLPRGNTGELFF. As DNA, the CDR3 is TGTGCCAGCAGTCTACCCCGAGGAAACACCGGGGAGCTGTTTTTT.

The V call is TRBV18, the J call TRBJ2-7; 9 bases match TRBD2. The CDR3 covers 13 residues. Germline V CDR1 and CDR2: KGHSH, LQKENI. V was pared by 1 base and J by 7 bases, with 2 bases of the junction left unmatched. CDR3 DNA sequence: TGTGCCAGCTCACCACTAGCGGGAGAGGAGCAGTACTTC. It is translated as CASSPLAGEEQYF. Full variable domain (missing parts from reference TRBV18 and TRBJ2-7): NAGVMQNPRHLVRRRGQEARLRCSPMKGHSHVYWYRQLPEEGLKFMVYLQKENIIDESGMPKERFSAEFPKEGPSILRIQQVVRGDSAAYFCASSPLAGEEQYFGPGTRLTVT.

The chain recombines TRBV7-9 with TRBJ2-7; D may match TRBD1 or TRBD2 (11 bases each). CDR1 and CDR2 (germline): SEHNR, FQNEAQ (reference sequence). The CDR3 runs to 18 residues. V was cut by 5 bases and J by 3 bases, with 26 bases left in between. The CDR3 coding sequence is TGTGCCAGCAGCCCCCGGACAGGGGGCGGACTAGCGGGCTACGAGCAGTACTTC. Its protein is CASSPRTGGGLAGYEQYF.

The J gene is TRBJ2-5, the V gene TRBV28, with 14 bases matching TRBD2. CDR1 is MDHEN, CDR2 SYDVKM, per germline. J gave up 4 bases and V 5 bases, and 3 bases lay outside the gene matches. The CDR3 is 15 amino acids. The DNA for the CDR3 is TGTGCCAGCAGTCCCGGACTAGCGGGAGGAGAGACCCAGTACTTC. It yields the protein CASSPGLAGGETQYF.

The sample holds one count of this clone. This sequence joins TRBV11-2 and TRBJ2-1; TRBD2 agrees at 10 bases. V was clipped by 4 bases and J by 9 bases; unmatched bases: 9. The CDR3 loop spans 15 amino acids. Germline loops: CDR1 SGHAT, CDR2 FQNNGV. As DNA, the CDR3 is TGTGCCAGCAGCTCTCCGAAGGTAGCGGGAGGTGAGCAGTTCTTC. Translating it yields CASSSPKVAGGEQFF.

The V call is TRBV6-5, the J call TRBJ2-7; weak D call: TRBD1 (6 bases). This CDR3 has 13 residues. Trimming removed 6 bases at V and 6 bases at J, with 15 bases between. Germline CDR1 is MNHEY and CDR2 is SVGAGI. CDR3 protein: CASSDRLTGEQYF. CDR3 nucleotide sequence: TGTGCCAGCAGCGACAGGTTGACAGGCGAGCAGTACTTC.

This sequence joins TRBV19 and TRBJ1-1, with a weak D call TRBD1 (5 bases). Germline V CDR1 and CDR2: LNHDA, SQIVND (reference sequence). The CDR3 extends over 13 amino acids. Trimming left V 1 base short and J 6 bases short, with 9 bases between. CDR3 region: CASSIGRGAEAFF. DNA for the CDR3: TGTGCCAGTAGTATAGGGAGGGGCGCTGAAGCTTTCTTT.

The V gene is TRBV5-1, the J gene TRBJ2-3; TRBD1 matches at 7 bases. Per germline, CDR1 SGHRS and CDR2 YFSETQ. The V and J ends lost 4 bases and 5 bases, in that order; junction bases with no gene match: 7. CDR3 length: 14 amino acids. Written as DNA, the CDR3 is TGCGCCAGCAGCCCACAGGGGTCGGGAGATACGCAGTATTTT. Its translation: CASSPQGSGDTQYF.

The chain joins TRBV7-6 to TRBJ1-1; D is uncertain. The V gene's germline CDR1 is SGHVS and CDR2 FNYEAQ. V was cut by 0 bases and J by 7 bases, with 15 bases left in between. The CDR3 totals 15 residues. CDR3 coding DNA: TGTGCCAGCAGCTTAGCGATAGCCTTAGACCGTGAAGCTTTCTTT. It is translated as CASSLAIALDREAFF.

The J gene is TRBJ2-7, the V gene TRBV7-6; TRBD1 matches 8 bases. The CDR3 sequence is 15 residues long. Germline CDR1 is SGHVS and CDR2 is FNYEAQ. With 4 bases clipped from V and 5 bases from J, the junction kept 10 bases outside the gene matches. CDR3 amino acids: CASSSRGRVLDEQYF. In DNA form, the CDR3 reads TGTGCCAGCAGCTCCAGGGGGCGGGTGCTCGACGAGCAGTACTTC.

The chain employs TRBV9 and TRBJ2-3; tentative D call: TRBD2 (6 bases). The V end was cut by 0 bases, the J end by 3 bases, with 17 bases between. This CDR3 has 17 amino acids. Germline-derived CDR1 and CDR2 are SGDLS and YYNGEE. The CDR3 DNA sequence: TGTGCCAGCAGCGTAGAGGACGGCGGGATTAGGACAGATACGCAGTATTTT. Protein: CASSVEDGGIRTDTQYF. The complete variable domain, with remaining parts taken from reference TRBV9 and TRBJ2-3, reads DSGVTQTPKHLITATGQRVTLRCSPRSGDLSVYWYQQSLDQGLQFLIQYYNGEERAKGNILERFSAQQFPDLHSELNLSSLELGDSALYFCASSVEDGGIRTDTQYFGPGTRLTVL.

The rearrangement joins TRBV7-9 to TRBJ1-1, with D unclear. V was pared by 1 base and J by 7 bases, with 16 bases between. CDR1 is SEHNR and CDR2 is FQNEAQ in the germline V gene (reference sequence). This CDR3 spans 15 amino acids. The CDR3 region has the DNA TGTGCCAGCAGCTTAGGGATCGCGAGGTCAGATGAAGCTTTCTTT. Amino acids: CASSLGIARSDEAFF.

This chain links TRBV5-1 with TRBJ2-7; 10 positions match TRBD1. From germline, CDR1 is SGHRS and CDR2 YFSETQ. With 4 bases clipped from V and 3 bases from J, the junction kept 7 bases outside the gene matches. CDR3 length: 15 amino acids. The CDR3 here is CASSGPGQGNYEQYF. The CDR3 nucleotides are TGCGCCAGCAGCGGTCCGGGACAGGGGAACTACGAGCAGTACTTC.

The chain employs TRBV5-4 and TRBJ2-7; 11 positions agree with TRBD2. Germline V gene sequence: CDR1 SGHNT, CDR2 YYREEE (reference sequence). V was pared by 4 bases and J by 2 bases, with 8 bases of the junction left unmatched. This CDR3 spans 16 amino acids. The CDR3 region is CASSDASGGPTYEQYF. CDR3 coding DNA: TGTGCCAGCAGCGACGCTAGCGGGGGGCCAACCTACGAGCAGTACTTC.

The table lists this clone with a count of one. The rearrangement links TRBV18 to TRBJ2-7, with D tentatively TRBD2 (6 bases). Trimming stripped 5 bases from V and 3 bases from J, with 20 bases between. The CDR3 consists of 16 residues. Per the germline V gene, CDR1 is KGHSH and CDR2 is LQKENI. The CDR3 region is CASSSTLAWGVYEQYF. CDR3 sequence (DNA): TGTGCCAGCTCATCCACCCTAGCGTGGGGGGTCTACGAGCAGTACTTC.

The chain carries TRBV29-1 and TRBJ2-1; 8 positions match TRBD1. This CDR3 contains 15 residues. Per germline, CDR1 SQVTM and CDR2 ANQGSEA. The V gene end was trimmed by 7 bases and the J gene end by 6 bases; junction bases not matched to a gene: 14. The CDR3 reads CSATGSDRVANEQFF. The CDR3 nucleotides read TGCAGCGCTACTGGGTCGGACAGGGTGGCCAATGAGCAGTTCTTC.

The chain is built from TRBV27 and TRBJ1-4; maybe TRBD1 (5 bases). The germline gives CDR1 MNHEY, CDR2 SMNVEV (reference sequence). V was trimmed by 8 bases and J by 8 bases, leaving 18 bases between them. The CDR3 covers 14 residues. CDR3 region: CASASPMRGEKLFF. The CDR3 coding sequence is TGTGCCAGCGCTTCTCCGATGCGGGGCGAAAAACTGTTTTTT.

V usage is TRBV2 and J usage is TRBJ1-2; tentative D call: TRBD1 (5 bases). The CDR3 spans 14 residues. V lost 6 bases and J 4 bases, leaving 15 bases between the germline ends. Germline V lookup: CDR1 SNHLY, CDR2 FYNNEI. CDR3 DNA sequence: TGTGCCAGCAGGGCCACGGGGGTCCCCTATGGCTACACCTTC. Amino acids: CASRATGVPYGYTF.

The chain is built from TRBV15 and TRBJ2-7, with D perhaps TRBD1 (5 bases). The CDR3 runs to 14 residues. The germline gives CDR1 LNHNV, CDR2 YYDKDF (reference sequence). Trimming left V 1 base short and J 3 bases short, with 10 bases between. In DNA, the CDR3 is TGTGCCACCAGCAGAGGGCCAGGGAACTACGAGCAGTACTTC. Protein product: CATSRGPGNYEQYF.

The rearrangement links TRBV6-5 to TRBJ2-3; possible D gene TRBD2, 5 bases. V was pared by 0 bases and J by 3 bases, with 7 bases between. In germline, CDR1 is MNHEY, CDR2 SVGAGI. The CDR3 sequence is 14 residues long. The CDR3, as DNA: TGTGCCAGCAGTTACTCCGGACTTACAGATACGCAGTATTTT. Amino acids: CASSYSGLTDTQYF.

The J gene is TRBJ2-3, the V gene TRBV5-1, with TRBD2 matching 10 bases. The V and J ends lost 4 bases and 2 bases, in that order; junction bases with no gene match: 10. This CDR3 is 17 amino acids long. Germline CDR1 is SGHRS and CDR2 is YFSETQ. The CDR3 spells CASSQRPLAGVTDTQYF. As DNA, the CDR3 is TGCGCCAGCAGCCAACGCCCCCTAGCGGGAGTCACAGATACGCAGTATTTT.

This chain connects TRBV18 to TRBJ2-6; tentative D call: TRBD1 (6 bases). V dropped 1 base and J dropped 2 bases, with 15 bases sitting between them. The CDR3 runs to 18 residues. Looked up from germline, CDR1 is KGHSH and CDR2 is LQKENI. CDR3 sequence (DNA): TGTGCCAGCTCACCACTACGGGGTACAGGGCCTGGGGCCAACGTCCTGACTTTC. It encodes CASSPLRGTGPGANVLTF.

J is TRBJ1-1 and V is TRBV6-5; D possibly corresponds to TRBD1 (6 bases). Trimming stripped 0 bases from V and 1 base from J, with 9 bases between. This CDR3 is 15 amino acids long. Germline CDR1 reads MNHEY; CDR2 reads SVGAGI. The CDR3: CASSYSGGANTEAFF. The CDR3 nucleotides are TGTGCCAGCAGTTACTCGGGGGGGGCGAACACTGAAGCTTTCTTT.

The rearrangement uses TRBV6-1 and TRBJ2-1; 13 nucleotides align to TRBD2. The germline V gene has CDR1 MNHNS and CDR2 SASEGT. This CDR3 has 16 residues. V dropped 4 bases and J dropped 6; count of bases not matched to a gene: 6. The chain's CDR3 is CASSALLAGGVNEQFF. The DNA for the CDR3 is TGTGCCAGCAGTGCCCTACTAGCGGGAGGGGTCAATGAGCAGTTCTTC.

The chain employs TRBV7-9 and TRBJ1-1, with 9 bases that match TRBD1. CDR1 and CDR2 (germline): SEHNR, FQNEAQ (reference sequence). The CDR3 totals 15 residues. V lost 7 bases to trimming and J lost 4 bases; unmatched junction nucleotides: 10. CDR3: CASTPRGTGITEAFF. The DNA of the CDR3 is TGTGCCAGCACCCCACGAGGGACAGGGATCACTGAAGCTTTCTTT.